This TCR beta chain comes out of a study of Graves' ophthalmopathy and Graves' hyperthyroidism. This clonotype was recorded many times. Its specificity is not known. With V trimmed by 2 bases and J by 2 bases, 1 base remained unmatched. This CDR3 spans 15 amino acids. Researchers took RNA transcripts and amplified TCR beta CDR3 regions from them. RT-PCR in the first round used HTBI primers; a second-round multiplex PCR followed. TCRdb analysed the multiplex PCR reads with MiXCR anew, one entry per CDR3 protein. There are about 380,000 distinct CDR3 sequences in the sample; roughly 15% occur only once, and 7% lies in the top ten. Exclusion covered patients with other autoimmune diseases or uncontrolled infections (as well as pregnancy or lactation). Someone took the PBMCs out of 8.5 to 10 ml of fresh peripheral blood. Study results and limitations: Ophthalmopathy progression prediction by the model yielded a sensitivity of 60% to 71% and a specificity of 72.22%.

The rearrangement uses TRBV12-3 or TRBV12-4 and TRBJ2-5; TRBD2 matches 11 bases. The sequence was obtained from a woman in her late teens or twenties with stable Graves' hyperthyroidism. Sequencing used peripheral blood. This chain's CDR3 is CASSLPSGGQETQYF. Here the CDR3 DNA reads TGTGCCAGCAGTTTACCTAGCGGGGGGCAAGAGACCCAGTACTTC.